Listed below are T cell receptor beta chains from one sample, sequenced in a study of blood T cell repertoires in COVID-19. The protocol was immunoSEQ multiplex PCR, while the TCRdb copy is restricted to in-frame clones and leaves out a portion. The table shows over 200,000 clones, with roughly 84% occurring only once. Material: PBMCs or T cells enriched from blood (not recorded which). These receptor sequences come from a middle-aged woman who had recovered from COVID-19. CDR3s include the opening cysteine and the closing phenylalanine or tryptophan. A D gene is named only where the DNA matches it firmly. The size of a clone is reported for some rows only, either as once, few or many, or as a class for expanded clones.

length | J | V | D | size | DNA | CDR3
15 | TRBJ2-1 | TRBV7-7 | . | . | TGTGCCAGCAGCTTAAATAGCGGCTCCTACAATGAGCAGTTCTTC | CASSLNSGSYNEQFF
15 | TRBJ2-1 | TRBV3-1/TRBV3-2 | TRBD2 | . | TGTGCCAGCAGCACCGGGACTAGCGGATACAATGAGCAGTTCTTC | CASSTGTSGYNEQFF
14 | TRBJ1-5 | TRBV10-2 | TRBD1 | . | TGCGCCAGCAGTCAAGACAGGGAAGATCAGCCCCAGCATTTT | CASSQDREDQPQHF
14 | TRBJ1-4 | TRBV5-1 | . | . | TGCGCCAGCAGCTCGGCCGGGAGTGGTGAAAAACTGTTTTTT | CASSSAGSGEKLFF
14 | TRBJ1-1 | TRBV7-2 | . | . | TGTGCCAGCAGCTCGACATACACTAACACTGAAGCTTTCTTT | CASSSTYTNTEAFF
14 | TRBJ2-7 | TRBV11-2 | TRBD1 | . | TGTGCCAGCAGCTGGGGGACAGGGGGCTACGAGCAGTACTTC | CASSWGTGGYEQYF
14 | TRBJ1-2 | TRBV27 | TRBD1 | . | TGTGCCAGCAGCGGGACAGGGCCCGTCTATGGCTACACCTTC | CASSGTGPVYGYTF
14 | TRBJ2-1 | TRBV18 | TRBD2 | . | TGTGCCAGCTCATCGGGACTAGAGAGCAATGAGCAGTTCTTC | CASSSGLESNEQFF
14 | TRBJ2-5 | TRBV5-1 | . | . | TGCGCCAGCAGCGCGACGGGGAGTCGGGAGACCCAGTACTTC | CASSATGSRETQYF
15 | TRBJ1-5 | TRBV7-9 | . | . | TGTGCCAGCAGCTTAGGACAAGTTCCCAATCAGCCCCAGCATTTT | CASSLGQVPNQPQHF
17 | TRBJ2-2 | TRBV5-1 | . | . | TGCGCCAGCAGCTTGGCCCGGGTTAGCGGGAACACCGGGGAGCTGTTTTTT | CASSLARVSGNTGELFF
13 | TRBJ2-3 | TRBV24-1 | TRBD1 | . | TGTGCCACAGGGGGCAGCAGCACAGATACGCAGTATTTT | CATGGSSTDTQYF
14 | TRBJ1-1 | TRBV24-1 | TRBD1 | few | TGTGCCACCAGCAAAGGACAGGGGAACACTGAAGCTTTCTTT | CATSKGQGNTEAFF